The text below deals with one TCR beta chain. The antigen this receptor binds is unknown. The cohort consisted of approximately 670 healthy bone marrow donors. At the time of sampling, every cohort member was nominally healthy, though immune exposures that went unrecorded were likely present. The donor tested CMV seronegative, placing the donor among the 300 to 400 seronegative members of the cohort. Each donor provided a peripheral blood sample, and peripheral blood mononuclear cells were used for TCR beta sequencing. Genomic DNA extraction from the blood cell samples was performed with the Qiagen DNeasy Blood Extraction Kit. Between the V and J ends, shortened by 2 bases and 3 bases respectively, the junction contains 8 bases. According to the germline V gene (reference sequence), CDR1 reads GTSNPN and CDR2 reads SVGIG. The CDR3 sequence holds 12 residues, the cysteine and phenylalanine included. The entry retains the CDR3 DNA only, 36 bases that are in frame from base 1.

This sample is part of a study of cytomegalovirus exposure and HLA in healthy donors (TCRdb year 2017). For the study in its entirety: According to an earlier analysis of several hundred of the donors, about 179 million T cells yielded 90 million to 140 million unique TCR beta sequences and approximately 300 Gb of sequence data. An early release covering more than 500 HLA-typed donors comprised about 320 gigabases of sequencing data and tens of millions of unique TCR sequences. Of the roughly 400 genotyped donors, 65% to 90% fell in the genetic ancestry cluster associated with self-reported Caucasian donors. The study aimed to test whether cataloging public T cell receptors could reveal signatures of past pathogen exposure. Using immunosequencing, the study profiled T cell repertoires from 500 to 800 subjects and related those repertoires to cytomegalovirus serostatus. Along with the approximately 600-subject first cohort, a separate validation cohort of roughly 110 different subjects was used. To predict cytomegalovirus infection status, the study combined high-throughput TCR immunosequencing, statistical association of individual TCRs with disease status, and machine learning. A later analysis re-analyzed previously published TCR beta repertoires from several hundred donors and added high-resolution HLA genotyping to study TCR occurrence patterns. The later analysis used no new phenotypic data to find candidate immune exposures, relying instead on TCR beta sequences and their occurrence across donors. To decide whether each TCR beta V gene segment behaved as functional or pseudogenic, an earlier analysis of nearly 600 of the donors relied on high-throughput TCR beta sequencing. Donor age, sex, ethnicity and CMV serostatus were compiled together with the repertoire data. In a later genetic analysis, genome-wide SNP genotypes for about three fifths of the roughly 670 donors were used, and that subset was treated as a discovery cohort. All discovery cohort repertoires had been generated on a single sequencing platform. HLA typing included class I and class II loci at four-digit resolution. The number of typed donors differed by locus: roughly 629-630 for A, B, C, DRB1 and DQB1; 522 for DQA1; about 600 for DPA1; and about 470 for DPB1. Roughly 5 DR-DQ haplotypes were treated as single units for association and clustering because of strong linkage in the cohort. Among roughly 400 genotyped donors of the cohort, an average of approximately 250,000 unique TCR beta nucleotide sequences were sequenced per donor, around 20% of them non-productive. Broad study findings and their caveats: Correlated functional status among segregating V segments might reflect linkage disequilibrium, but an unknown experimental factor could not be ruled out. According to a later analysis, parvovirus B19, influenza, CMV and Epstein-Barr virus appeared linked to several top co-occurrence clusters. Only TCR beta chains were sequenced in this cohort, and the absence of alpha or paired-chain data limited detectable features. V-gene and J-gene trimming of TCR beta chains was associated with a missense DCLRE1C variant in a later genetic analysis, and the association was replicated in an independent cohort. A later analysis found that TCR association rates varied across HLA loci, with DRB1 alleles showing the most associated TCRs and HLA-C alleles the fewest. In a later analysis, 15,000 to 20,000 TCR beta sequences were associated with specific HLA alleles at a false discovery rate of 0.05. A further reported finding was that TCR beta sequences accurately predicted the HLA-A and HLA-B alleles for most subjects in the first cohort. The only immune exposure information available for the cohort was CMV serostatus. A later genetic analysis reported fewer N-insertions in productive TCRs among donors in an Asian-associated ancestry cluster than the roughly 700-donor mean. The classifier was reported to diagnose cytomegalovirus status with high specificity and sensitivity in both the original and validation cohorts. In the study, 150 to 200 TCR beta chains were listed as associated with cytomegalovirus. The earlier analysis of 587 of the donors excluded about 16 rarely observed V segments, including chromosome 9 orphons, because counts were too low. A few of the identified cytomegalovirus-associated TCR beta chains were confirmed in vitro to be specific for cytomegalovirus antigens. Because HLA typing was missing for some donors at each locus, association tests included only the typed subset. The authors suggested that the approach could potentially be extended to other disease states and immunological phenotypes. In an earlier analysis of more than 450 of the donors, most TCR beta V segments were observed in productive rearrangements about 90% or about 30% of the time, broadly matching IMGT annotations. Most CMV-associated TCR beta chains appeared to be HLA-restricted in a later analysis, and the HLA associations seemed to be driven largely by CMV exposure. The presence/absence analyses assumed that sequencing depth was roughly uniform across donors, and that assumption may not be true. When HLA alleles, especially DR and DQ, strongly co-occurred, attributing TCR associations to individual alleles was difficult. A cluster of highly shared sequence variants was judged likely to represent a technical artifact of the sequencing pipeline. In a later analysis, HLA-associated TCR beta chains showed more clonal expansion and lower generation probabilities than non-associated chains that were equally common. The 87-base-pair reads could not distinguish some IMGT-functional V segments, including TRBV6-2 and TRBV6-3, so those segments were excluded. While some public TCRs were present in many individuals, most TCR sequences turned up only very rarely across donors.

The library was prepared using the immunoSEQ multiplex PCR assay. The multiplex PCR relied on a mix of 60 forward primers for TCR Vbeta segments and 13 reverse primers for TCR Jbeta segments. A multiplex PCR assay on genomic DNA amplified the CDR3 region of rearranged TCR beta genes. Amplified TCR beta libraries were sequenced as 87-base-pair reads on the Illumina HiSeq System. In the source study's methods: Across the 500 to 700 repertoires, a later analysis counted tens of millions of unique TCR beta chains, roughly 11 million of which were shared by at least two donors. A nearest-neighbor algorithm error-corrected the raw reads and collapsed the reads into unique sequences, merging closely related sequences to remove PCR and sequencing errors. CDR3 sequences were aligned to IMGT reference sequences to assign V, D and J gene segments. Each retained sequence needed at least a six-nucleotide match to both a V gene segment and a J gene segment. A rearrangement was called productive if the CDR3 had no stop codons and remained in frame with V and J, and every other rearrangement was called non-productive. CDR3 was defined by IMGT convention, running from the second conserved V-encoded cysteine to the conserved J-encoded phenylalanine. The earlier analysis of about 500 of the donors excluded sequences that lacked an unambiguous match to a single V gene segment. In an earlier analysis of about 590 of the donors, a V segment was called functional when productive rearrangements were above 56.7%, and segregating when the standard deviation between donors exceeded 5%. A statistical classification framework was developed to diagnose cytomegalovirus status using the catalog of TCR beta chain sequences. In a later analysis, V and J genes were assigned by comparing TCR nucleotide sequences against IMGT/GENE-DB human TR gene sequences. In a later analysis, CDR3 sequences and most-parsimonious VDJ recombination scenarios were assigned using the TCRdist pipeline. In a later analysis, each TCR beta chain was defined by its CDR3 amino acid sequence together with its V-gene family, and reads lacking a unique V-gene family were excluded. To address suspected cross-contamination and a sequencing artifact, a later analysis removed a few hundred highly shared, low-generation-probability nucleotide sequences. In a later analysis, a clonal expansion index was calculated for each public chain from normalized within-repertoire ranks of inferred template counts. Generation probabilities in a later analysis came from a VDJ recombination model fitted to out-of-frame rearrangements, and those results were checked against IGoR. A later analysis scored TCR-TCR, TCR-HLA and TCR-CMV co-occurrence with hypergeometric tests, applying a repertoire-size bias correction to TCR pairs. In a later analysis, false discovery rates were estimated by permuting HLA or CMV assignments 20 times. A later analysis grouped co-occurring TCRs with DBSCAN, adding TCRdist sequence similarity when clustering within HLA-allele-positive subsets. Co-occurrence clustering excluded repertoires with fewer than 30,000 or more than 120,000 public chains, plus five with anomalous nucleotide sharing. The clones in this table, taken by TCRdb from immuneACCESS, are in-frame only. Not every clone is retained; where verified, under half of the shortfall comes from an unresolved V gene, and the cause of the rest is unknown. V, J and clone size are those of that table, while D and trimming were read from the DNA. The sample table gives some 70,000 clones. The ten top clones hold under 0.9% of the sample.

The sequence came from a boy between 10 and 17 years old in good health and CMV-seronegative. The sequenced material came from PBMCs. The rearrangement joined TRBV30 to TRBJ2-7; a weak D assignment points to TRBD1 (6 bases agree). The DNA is TGTGCCTGGAGTCAACAGGGCTACGAGCAGTACTTC. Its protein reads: CAWSQQGYEQYF. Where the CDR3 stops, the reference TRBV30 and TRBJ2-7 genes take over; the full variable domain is SQTIHQWPATLVQPVGSPLSLECTVEGTSNPNLYWYRQAAGRGLQLLFYSVGIGQISSEVPQNLSASRPQDRQFILSSKKLLLSDSGFYLCAWSQQGYEQYFGPGTRLTVT.